The clone carrying this T cell receptor beta chain was picked up a small number of times. The data originate from a study of T cells in Graves' hyperthyroidism and ophthalmopathy. The overall study: Pretreatment peripheral blood was obtained at initial diagnosis.

Lactation, pregnancy, other autoimmune disease or uncontrolled infection led to exclusion of patients. Regions amplified from RNA transcripts were the TCR beta CDR3 regions. TCR CDR3 underwent first-round RT-PCR with the HTBI primer set. From the multiplex PCR reads, TCRdb called clonotypes with MiXCR, one entry per CDR3 protein. The data hold under 450,000 distinct CDR3 sequences, with 13% observed a single time. Trimming took 7 bases from V and 2 from J, leaving 6 bases between them. This CDR3 comprises 13 residues. Germline-derived CDR1 and CDR2 are MNHEY and SVGEGT. Sequencing input: blood. The TCR comes from a man between 25 and 39 years old with Graves' hyperthyroidism that later progressed to Graves' ophthalmopathy. This rearrangement joins TRBV6-2 or TRBV6-3 to TRBJ2-6; D not certain. DNA of the CDR3: TGTGCCAGCAAGGGCGCTGGGGCCAACGTCCTGACTTTC. Protein: CASKGAGANVLTF.